These T cell receptor beta chains were read from a single sample in a study of shared clonotypes between healthy human individuals. The protocol was immunoSEQ multiplex PCR, while the TCRdb copy is restricted to in-frame clones and leaves out a portion. Of over a million clones in the sample, 78% are singletons; the top ten hold 0.61%. Input material: memory CD4+ T cells from PBMCs. These receptors all stem from a man aged 18 to 30 in good health. Some clones in this sample may be carry-over from other donors' samples. Both conserved end residues are trimmed from each CDR3. Each record gives: J gene, V gene, CDR3 protein.

>TRBJ1-5|TRBV7-9
ASSEGPQPQH
>TRBJ1-4|TRBV2
ASSERGTGRSNEKLF
>TRBJ2-3|TRBV6-6
ASGKRARTDTQY
>TRBJ2-1|TRBV7-3
ASSPRATYNEQF
>TRBJ1-4|TRBV28
ASRDRVGREKLF
>TRBJ1-1|TRBV5-1
ASSYDGYTEAF
>TRBJ2-2|TRBV30
AWRALQAGELF
>TRBJ1-1|TRBV18
ASSPRQGMNTEAF
>TRBJ1-1|TRBV2
ASSEGWENTEAF
>TRBJ2-1|TRBV5-8
ASSLGGRTAYNEQF
>TRBJ2-7|TRBV9
ASSVTPTTSYEQY
>-|TRBV7-3
ASSLTGTSAYEQY
>TRBJ1-1|TRBV5-6
ASSPNPGSTEAF
>TRBJ2-3|TRBV28
ASSSQGPNTDTQY
>TRBJ2-5|TRBV21-1
ASSRVETQY
>TRBJ2-5|TRBV18
ASSPPTSGTSVGY
>TRBJ2-5|TRBV7-7
ASSLQRQETQY
>TRBJ2-5|TRBV5-1
ASSSMVTAVPETQY
>TRBJ2-7|TRBV5-1
ASSSLNEQY
>TRBJ2-6|TRBV2
ASSRGGASSGANVLT
>TRBJ2-7|TRBV5-1
ASSLEVLAASYEQY
>TRBJ1-4|TRBV28
ASSLYVGEKLF
>TRBJ1-1|TRBV7-9
ASSLYSGETEAF
>TRBJ2-1|TRBV5-4
ASSTHKGPNSYNEQF
>TRBJ2-5|TRBV29-1
SAYRGETQY
>TRBJ2-5|TRBV7-2
ASSLQETQY
>TRBJ1-2|TRBV6-5
ASDINGQGPRGYT